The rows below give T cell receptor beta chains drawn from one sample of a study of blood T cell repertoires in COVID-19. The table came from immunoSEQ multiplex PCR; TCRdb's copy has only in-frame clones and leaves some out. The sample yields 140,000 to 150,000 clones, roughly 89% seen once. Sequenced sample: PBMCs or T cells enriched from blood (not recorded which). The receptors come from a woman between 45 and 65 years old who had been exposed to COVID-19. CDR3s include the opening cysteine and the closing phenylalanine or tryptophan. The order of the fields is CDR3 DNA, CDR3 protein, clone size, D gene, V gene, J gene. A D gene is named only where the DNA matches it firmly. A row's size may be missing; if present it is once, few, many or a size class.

DNA: TGTGCCAGCAGCTCCAGGTGGGAGCAGTACTTC
CDR3: CASSSRWEQYF
size: .
D: .
V: TRBV7-8
J: TRBJ2-7

DNA: TGCAGTGCTAGTTTCTCAGGGGGCAATCAGCCCCAGCATTTT
CDR3: CSASFSGGNQPQHF
size: .
D: .
V: TRBV20-1
J: TRBJ1-5

DNA: TGTGCCAGCAGCAAAGCCCGACAGGGCCTTATAGGGGAGAATGAAAAACTGTTTTTT
CDR3: CASSKARQGLIGENEKLFF
size: .
D: .
V: TRBV21-1
J: TRBJ1-4

DNA: TGTGCCAGCAGCTTGGCCCCAGGGGCCTACAATGAGCAGTTCTTC
CDR3: CASSLAPGAYNEQFF
size: .
D: .
V: TRBV7-2
J: TRBJ2-1

DNA: TGTGCCATCAGCTTTGACCGGGGAAGCCGAAACACCATATATTTT
CDR3: CAISFDRGSRNTIYF
size: .
D: .
V: TRBV10-3
J: TRBJ1-3

DNA: TGCGCCAGCAGCTCCGGACAGGGGAACACTGAAGCTTTCTTT
CDR3: CASSSGQGNTEAFF
size: .
D: TRBD1
V: TRBV5-1
J: TRBJ1-1

DNA: TGTGCCAGCAGCGAGGCCGGGACTAGAAACTACGAGCAGTACTTC
CDR3: CASSEAGTRNYEQYF
size: few
D: TRBD2
V: TRBV9
J: TRBJ2-7

DNA: TGTGCCAGCAGTGAAGAACTAGACCACGAGCAGTACTTC
CDR3: CASSEELDHEQYF
size: .
D: .
V: TRBV2
J: TRBJ2-7

DNA: TGCAGCGTTGGGAAGGGACAGGTTAATGAAAAACTGTTTTTT
CDR3: CSVGKGQVNEKLFF
size: .
D: TRBD1
V: TRBV29-1
J: TRBJ1-4

DNA: TGTGCCAGCAGTGCCGGGACAGGGCCCTACGAGCAGTACTTC
CDR3: CASSAGTGPYEQYF
size: .
D: TRBD1
V: TRBV25-1
J: TRBJ2-7

DNA: TGCGCCAGCAGCTCGGGACAGCTTAACTATGGCTACACCTTC
CDR3: CASSSGQLNYGYTF
size: .
D: TRBD1
V: TRBV5-1
J: TRBJ1-2

DNA: TGTGCCAGCAGTTATAACTCAGGGTCCAATCAGCCCCAGCATTTT
CDR3: CASSYNSGSNQPQHF
size: .
D: .
V: TRBV6-2/TRBV6-3
J: TRBJ1-5

DNA: TGTGCCAGCAGTTTACGACAGGGCCTCGATAGCAATCAGCCCCAGCATTTT
CDR3: CASSLRQGLDSNQPQHF
size: once
D: TRBD1
V: TRBV27
J: TRBJ1-5

DNA: TGTGCCAGCAGCTTAGGGGACAGAAGAAATGAAAAACTGTTTTTT
CDR3: CASSLGDRRNEKLFF
size: .
D: TRBD1
V: TRBV7-2
J: TRBJ1-4

DNA: TGTGCCAGCACCTTACAGGGATCAAGTACTGAAGCTTTCTTT
CDR3: CASTLQGSSTEAFF
size: .
D: .
V: TRBV2
J: TRBJ1-1

DNA: TGTGCCAGCAGCCCGCAGTTACTAGCTAATGGCTACACCTTC
CDR3: CASSPQLLANGYTF
size: .
D: .
V: TRBV11-2
J: TRBJ1-2

DNA: TGTGCCAGTAGCGTCAGGGGGCCTGGGGCCAACGTCCTGACTTTC
CDR3: CASSVRGPGANVLTF
size: once
D: TRBD1
V: TRBV19
J: TRBJ2-6

DNA: TGCGCCAGCAGCGGGAATTCTCGGGGGGAGGGGGAAAAACTGTTTTTT
CDR3: CASSGNSRGEGEKLFF
size: .
D: .
V: TRBV4-3
J: TRBJ1-4

DNA: TGTGCCAGTATAGGGGACAGGGGGCAAGAAGCTTTCTTT
CDR3: CASIGDRGQEAFF
size: .
D: TRBD1
V: TRBV19
J: TRBJ1-1

DNA: TGTGCCAGCAGCCCGGTACCGGGACTTCCGCAGTATTTT
CDR3: CASSPVPGLPQYF
size: .
D: .
V: TRBV9
J: TRBJ2-3

DNA: TGTGCCAGCAGTTTAGCCGGGAGCGATGGCTACACCTTC
CDR3: CASSLAGSDGYTF
size: .
D: .
V: TRBV12-3/TRBV12-4
J: TRBJ1-2

DNA: TGTGCCAGCAGCGCCTACCGGGTTATCCTACACACCGGGGAGCTGTTTTTT
CDR3: CASSAYRVILHTGELFF
size: .
D: .
V: TRBV9
J: TRBJ2-2

DNA: TGTGCCAGCCGGGAGGGTGATCAGCCCCAGCATTTT
CDR3: CASREGDQPQHF
size: .
D: .
V: TRBV28
J: TRBJ1-5

DNA: TGTGCCTGGAGTGTAGCCAGGGCAAACACCATATATTTT
CDR3: CAWSVARANTIYF
size: .
D: .
V: TRBV30
J: TRBJ1-3

DNA: TGTGCCTGGAGGGCAGGGACTGCAACTAATGAAAAACTGTTTTTT
CDR3: CAWRAGTATNEKLFF
size: .
D: .
V: TRBV30
J: TRBJ1-4

DNA: TGTGCCAGCAGCAAAGCGCCGGACACGAGGGAGGGTCGCACTGAAGCTTTCTTT
CDR3: CASSKAPDTREGRTEAFF
size: once
D: .
V: TRBV21-1
J: TRBJ1-1

DNA: TGCAGTGCTGGTGAGACTAGCGGATTCACAGATACGCAGTATTTT
CDR3: CSAGETSGFTDTQYF
size: .
D: TRBD2
V: TRBV20-1
J: TRBJ2-3

DNA: TGTGCCAGCAGTCCAAATTACAGGGTCCAAGAGACCCAGTACTTC
CDR3: CASSPNYRVQETQYF
size: .
D: .
V: TRBV11-2
J: TRBJ2-5

DNA: TGCGCCAGCAGCTTGGACAGGGGCTATGGCTACACCTTC
CDR3: CASSLDRGYGYTF
size: .
D: TRBD1
V: TRBV5-1
J: TRBJ1-2

DNA: TGCAGTGCTAGAGATATAGTTGAAGCTTTCTTT
CDR3: CSARDIVEAFF
size: .
D: .
V: TRBV20-1
J: TRBJ1-1

DNA: TGTGCCAGTATCCCACTTCCCTCTGGAAACACCATATATTTT
CDR3: CASIPLPSGNTIYF
size: .
D: .
V: TRBV19
J: TRBJ1-3

DNA: TGTGCCAGTAGTTATCCAGCGGGAGGGGCCAAAAACATTCAGTACTTC
CDR3: CASSYPAGGAKNIQYF
size: .
D: TRBD2
V: TRBV19
J: TRBJ2-4

DNA: TGTGCCAGCAGCGCAGGACTAGCGGTTACCTACGAGCAGTACTTC
CDR3: CASSAGLAVTYEQYF
size: .
D: TRBD2
V: TRBV7-2
J: TRBJ2-7

DNA: TGTGCCAGTAACATGAGGGGGGGCGCGAACACCGGGGAGCTGTTTTTT
CDR3: CASNMRGGANTGELFF
size: .
D: .
V: TRBV19
J: TRBJ2-2

DNA: TGTGCCAGCTCAGACACTGAAGCTTTCTTT
CDR3: CASSDTEAFF
size: once
D: .
V: TRBV12-3/TRBV12-4
J: TRBJ1-1

DNA: TGTGCCAGCAGCCATAGCCCCACAGATACGCAGTATTTT
CDR3: CASSHSPTDTQYF
size: once
D: .
V: TRBV7-6
J: TRBJ2-3

DNA: TGTGCCAGCAGCCAGGGACAGTCTCCGGGGGAGACCCAGTACTTC
CDR3: CASSQGQSPGETQYF
size: .
D: TRBD1
V: TRBV11-3
J: TRBJ2-5

DNA: TGTGCCAGCAGCTTAGCGGACAGTACCGAGCAGTACTTC
CDR3: CASSLADSTEQYF
size: .
D: .
V: TRBV7-6
J: TRBJ2-7

DNA: TGCGCCAGCAGCCAAGTGCGGAGAGCGGGCGAGCAGTACTTC
CDR3: CASSQVRRAGEQYF
size: .
D: .
V: TRBV4-3
J: TRBJ2-7

DNA: TGTGCCAGCAGCTTGGGAGTTGCTACCGGGGAGCTGTTTTTT
CDR3: CASSLGVATGELFF
size: .
D: .
V: TRBV5-4
J: TRBJ2-2

DNA: TGCGCCAGCAGCCAAGATGTGAGGGAGTCACCCCTCCACTTT
CDR3: CASSQDVRESPLHF
size: .
D: .
V: TRBV4-3
J: TRBJ1-6